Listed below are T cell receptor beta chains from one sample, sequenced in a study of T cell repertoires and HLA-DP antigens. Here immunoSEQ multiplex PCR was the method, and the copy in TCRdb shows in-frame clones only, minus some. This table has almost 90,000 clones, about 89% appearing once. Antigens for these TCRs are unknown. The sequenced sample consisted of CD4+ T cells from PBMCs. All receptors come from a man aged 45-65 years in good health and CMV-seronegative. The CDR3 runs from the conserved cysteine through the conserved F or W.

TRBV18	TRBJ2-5	CASSLSTSGPQETQYF
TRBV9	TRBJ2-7	CASSVSETPLEQYF
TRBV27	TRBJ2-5	CASSLSWYLETQYF
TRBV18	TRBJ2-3	CASSPTLGLAGGLTDTQYF
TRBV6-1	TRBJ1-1	CASSQGINTEAFF
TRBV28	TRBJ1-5	CASSLPDTGGHQPQHF
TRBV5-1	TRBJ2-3	CASSLSGGADTQYF
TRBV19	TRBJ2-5	CASSILAGGEETQYF
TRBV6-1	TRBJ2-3	CASSGGTTTDTQYF
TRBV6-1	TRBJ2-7	CASSEFPQGYEQYF
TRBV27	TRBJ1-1	CASRAGPRMNTEAFF
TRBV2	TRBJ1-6	CASSVWTGESPLHF
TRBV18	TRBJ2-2	CASSSPGQGQAGELFF
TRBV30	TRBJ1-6	CAWRDTHNSPLHF
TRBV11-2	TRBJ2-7	CASSLWLAVTYEQYF
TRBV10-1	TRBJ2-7	CATWGVTYEQYF
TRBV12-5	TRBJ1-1	CASGSQPSLGTRYGPKTVAAFF
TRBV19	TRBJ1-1	CASSLRQNTEAFF
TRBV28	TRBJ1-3	CASSKDPGNTIYF
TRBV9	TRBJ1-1	CASSSKLQGNTEAFF
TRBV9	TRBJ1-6	CASSSAKNSPLHF
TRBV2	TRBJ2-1	CASRATSPGGEQFF
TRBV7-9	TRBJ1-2	CASSEGAVNYGYTF
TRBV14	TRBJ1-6	CASSPAPRNSPLHF
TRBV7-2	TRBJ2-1	CASSPSQHEQFF
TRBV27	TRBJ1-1	CASSVRGFTEAFF